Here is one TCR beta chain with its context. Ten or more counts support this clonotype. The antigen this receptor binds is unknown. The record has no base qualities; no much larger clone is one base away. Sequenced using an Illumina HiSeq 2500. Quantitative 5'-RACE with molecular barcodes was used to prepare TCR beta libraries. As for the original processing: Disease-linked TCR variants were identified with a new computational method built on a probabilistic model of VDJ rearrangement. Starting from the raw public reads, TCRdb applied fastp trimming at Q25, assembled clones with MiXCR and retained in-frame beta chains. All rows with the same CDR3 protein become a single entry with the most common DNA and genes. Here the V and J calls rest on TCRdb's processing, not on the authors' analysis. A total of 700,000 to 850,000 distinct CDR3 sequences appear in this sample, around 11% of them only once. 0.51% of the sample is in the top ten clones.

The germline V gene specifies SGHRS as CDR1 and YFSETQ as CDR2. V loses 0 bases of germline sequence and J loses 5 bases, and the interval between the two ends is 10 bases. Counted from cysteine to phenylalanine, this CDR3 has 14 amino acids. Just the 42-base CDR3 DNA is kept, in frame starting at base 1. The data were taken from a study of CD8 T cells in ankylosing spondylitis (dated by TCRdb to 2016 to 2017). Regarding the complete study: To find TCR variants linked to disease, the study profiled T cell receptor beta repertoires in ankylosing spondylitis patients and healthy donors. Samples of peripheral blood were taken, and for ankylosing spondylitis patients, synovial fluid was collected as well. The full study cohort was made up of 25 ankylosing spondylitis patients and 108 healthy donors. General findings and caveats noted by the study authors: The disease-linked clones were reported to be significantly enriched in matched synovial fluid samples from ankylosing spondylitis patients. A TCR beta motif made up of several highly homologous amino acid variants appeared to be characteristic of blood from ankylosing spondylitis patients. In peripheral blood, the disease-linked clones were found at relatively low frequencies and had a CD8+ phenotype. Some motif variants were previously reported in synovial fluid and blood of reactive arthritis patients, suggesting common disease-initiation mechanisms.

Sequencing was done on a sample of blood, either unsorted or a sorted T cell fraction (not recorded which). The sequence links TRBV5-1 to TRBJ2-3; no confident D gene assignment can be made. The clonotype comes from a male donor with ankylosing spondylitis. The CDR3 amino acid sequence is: CASSLGTQLDTQYF. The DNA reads TGCGCCAGCAGCTTGGGGACCCAACTAGATACGCAGTATTTT.